This T cell receptor beta chain was sequenced in a study of OX40 agonist ivuxolimab in advanced cancers. Looking at the study overall: The treatment was a fully human IgG2 OX40 agonist, ivuxolimab. Patients treated during dose escalation were battling hepatocellular carcinoma, melanoma, renal cell or head and neck cancer.

Profiled with immunoSEQ multiplex PCR; TCRdb holds only in-frame clones, not every one. The table has tens of thousands of clones, 85% to 95% seen once. The V gene's germline CDR1 is SNHLY and CDR2 FYNNEI. V lost 4 bases, J lost 2 bases, and 6 bases lay in between. The CDR3 is made up of 12 amino acids. With regard to this clone: Its cognate antigen is unknown.

Findings and limits, study-wide: In CD8+ T cells, expanded clones were on average more numerous than in CD4+.

V and J are TRBV2 and TRBJ2-7; D tentatively fits TRBD1 or TRBD2 (5 bases each). The receptor was derived from an adult with an advanced solid tumor such as melanoma, head and neck, liver or kidney cancer. Material: CD4+ or CD8+ T cells sorted from blood, obtained in a trial of the OX40 agonist ivuxolimab. The CDR3 DNA reads TGTGCCAGCAGTGGGGGACCCTACGAGCAGTACTTC. Its protein is CASSGGPYEQYF.